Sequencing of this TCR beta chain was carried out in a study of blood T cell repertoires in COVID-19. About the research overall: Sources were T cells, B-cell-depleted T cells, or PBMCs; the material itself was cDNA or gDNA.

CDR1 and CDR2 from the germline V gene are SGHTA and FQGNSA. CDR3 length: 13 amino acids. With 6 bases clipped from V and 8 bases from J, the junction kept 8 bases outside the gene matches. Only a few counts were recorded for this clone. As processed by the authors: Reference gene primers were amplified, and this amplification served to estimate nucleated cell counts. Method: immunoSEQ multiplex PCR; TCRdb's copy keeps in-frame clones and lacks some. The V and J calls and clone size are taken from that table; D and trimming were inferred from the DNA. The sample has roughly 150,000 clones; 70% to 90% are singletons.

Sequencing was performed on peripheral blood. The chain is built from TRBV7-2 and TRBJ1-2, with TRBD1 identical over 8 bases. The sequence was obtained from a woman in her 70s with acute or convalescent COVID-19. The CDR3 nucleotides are TGTGCCAGCAGTTTTGACAGGGGTGGAGGCTACACCTTC. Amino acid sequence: CASSFDRGGGYTF. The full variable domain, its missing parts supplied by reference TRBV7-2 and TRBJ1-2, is GAGVSQSPSNKVTEKGKDVELRCDPISGHTALYWYRQSLGQGLEFLIYFQGNSAPDKSGLPSDRFSAERTGGSVSTLTIQRTQQEDSAVYLCASSFDRGGGYTFGSGTRLTVV.